This T cell receptor (beta chain) was sequenced in a study of blood T cell repertoires in COVID-19. The method was immunoSEQ multiplex PCR; TCRdb's version includes in-frame clones alone and lacks a portion of them. The sample contains under 250,000 clones, around 86% of which appear only once. The CDR3 length is 18 residues. V was pared by 0 bases and J by 0 bases, with 15 bases between. Germline V CDR1 and CDR2: LGHDT, YNNKEL (reference sequence). Material: peripheral blood. The J gene is TRBJ2-4, the V gene TRBV3-1 (or the pseudogene TRBV3-2); D remains ambiguous. The receptor was isolated from an older woman who had recovered from COVID-19. CDR3 residues: CASSQERWQTLAKNIQYF. CDR3 nucleotides: TGTGCCAGCAGCCAAGAAAGGTGGCAGACACTAGCCAAAAACATTCAGTACTTC.